Listed below are T cell receptor beta chains from one sample, sequenced in a study of blood T cell repertoires in COVID-19. Sequenced by immunoSEQ multiplex PCR; TCRdb stores in-frame clones only, minus some. The table records 140,000 or so clones, 70% to 85% of them present only once. The sequenced sample consisted of PBMCs or T cells enriched from blood (not recorded which). Receptor source: a man aged 50-59 years who had recovered from COVID-19. CDR3s include the opening cysteine and the closing phenylalanine or tryptophan. A D gene is named only where the DNA matches it firmly. Clone sizes are given selectively: once, few, many, or a class where the clone is expanded.

j_gene: TRBJ1-5; abundance: -; d_gene: -; v_gene: TRBV10-3; CDR3nt: TGTGCCATCAGTGAGGACACCCTTAGCAATCAGCCCCAGCATTTT; CDR3aa: CAISEDTLSNQPQHF
j_gene: TRBJ2-7; abundance: -; d_gene: TRBD2; v_gene: TRBV7-3; CDR3nt: TGTGCCAGCAGCCGAAGCGGGGGGGCCAACGAGCAGTACTTC; CDR3aa: CASSRSGGANEQYF
j_gene: TRBJ2-2; abundance: -; d_gene: TRBD1; v_gene: TRBV5-4; CDR3nt: TGTGCCAGCAGCCACCCGGGACAGGGGAACACCGGGGAGCTGTTTTTT; CDR3aa: CASSHPGQGNTGELFF
j_gene: TRBJ1-5; abundance: few; d_gene: -; v_gene: TRBV21-1; CDR3nt: TGTGCCAGCAGTTTGCCCTTACAGGGATATAGCAATCAGCCCCAGCATTTT; CDR3aa: CASSLPLQGYSNQPQHF
j_gene: TRBJ2-1; abundance: -; d_gene: -; v_gene: TRBV9; CDR3nt: TGTGCCAGCAGCCCTATACTAGCAGGGGGGCAGTTCTTC; CDR3aa: CASSPILAGGQFF
j_gene: TRBJ1-1; abundance: -; d_gene: -; v_gene: TRBV3-1/TRBV3-2; CDR3nt: TGTGCCAGCAGCCACACGGGGATGAACACTGAAGCTTTCTTT; CDR3aa: CASSHTGMNTEAFF
j_gene: TRBJ2-7; abundance: -; d_gene: TRBD1; v_gene: TRBV4-3; CDR3nt: TGCGCCAGCAGCGGACAGGGTCAAGAGCAGTACTTC; CDR3aa: CASSGQGQEQYF
j_gene: TRBJ1-1; abundance: once; d_gene: TRBD1; v_gene: TRBV10-3; CDR3nt: TGTGCCATCACCATAAAACAGGGGGGAGTAGGCACTGAAGCTTTCTTT; CDR3aa: CAITIKQGGVGTEAFF
j_gene: TRBJ1-1; abundance: -; d_gene: -; v_gene: TRBV5-5; CDR3nt: TGTGCCAGCAGCGGCAGGGGAGCTAACACTGAAGCTTTCTTT; CDR3aa: CASSGRGANTEAFF
j_gene: TRBJ1-1; abundance: -; d_gene: TRBD1; v_gene: TRBV7-8; CDR3nt: TGTGCCAGCAGCTTAGTTGAAGCGACAGGGTCTATTCTGAACACTGAAGCTTTCTTT; CDR3aa: CASSLVEATGSILNTEAFF
j_gene: TRBJ1-1; abundance: -; d_gene: -; v_gene: TRBV19; CDR3nt: TGTGCCAGTAGTATAGAAGGGACTAACACTGAAGCTTTCTTT; CDR3aa: CASSIEGTNTEAFF
j_gene: TRBJ1-5; abundance: -; d_gene: -; v_gene: TRBV28; CDR3nt: TGTGCCAGCAGCCTTACGGACAGACTCAATCAGCCCCAGCATTTT; CDR3aa: CASSLTDRLNQPQHF
j_gene: TRBJ1-5; abundance: -; d_gene: -; v_gene: TRBV7-2; CDR3nt: TGTGCCAGCAGCCCTTGGGGCGGAGCTAGCAATCAGCCCCAGCATTTT; CDR3aa: CASSPWGGASNQPQHF
j_gene: TRBJ2-7; abundance: -; d_gene: -; v_gene: TRBV27; CDR3nt: TGTGCCAGCAGCAAGACACCCTCCTACGAGCAGTACTTC; CDR3aa: CASSKTPSYEQYF
j_gene: TRBJ1-6; abundance: -; d_gene: TRBD1; v_gene: TRBV30; CDR3nt: TGTGCCTGGAGCTTCCCCGGGACAGAGAATTCACCCCTCCACTTT; CDR3aa: CAWSFPGTENSPLHF
j_gene: TRBJ2-5; abundance: few; d_gene: TRBD2; v_gene: TRBV5-1; CDR3nt: TGCGCCAGCAGCTTGGAACTAGCGGGGGGAGAGACCCAGTACTTC; CDR3aa: CASSLELAGGETQYF
j_gene: TRBJ1-2; abundance: -; d_gene: -; v_gene: TRBV7-9; CDR3nt: TGTGCCAGCAGCTTAGACAGCCTGAAGCTTTATGGCTACACCTTC; CDR3aa: CASSLDSLKLYGYTF
j_gene: TRBJ1-3; abundance: -; d_gene: -; v_gene: TRBV11-2; CDR3nt: TGTGCCAGCAGCTTAGATCTCGCTGGAAACACCATATATTTT; CDR3aa: CASSLDLAGNTIYF
j_gene: TRBJ1-1; abundance: -; d_gene: -; v_gene: TRBV21-1; CDR3nt: TGTGCCAGCAGCAAAGTAAAGACGGACAGGGGGCTGAACACTGAAGCTTTCTTT; CDR3aa: CASSKVKTDRGLNTEAFF
j_gene: TRBJ2-7; abundance: -; d_gene: TRBD2; v_gene: TRBV5-6; CDR3nt: TGTGCCAGCAGGGAAAGCGGGGGGGCCCTCTACGAGCAGTACTTC; CDR3aa: CASRESGGALYEQYF
j_gene: TRBJ2-7; abundance: once; d_gene: TRBD1; v_gene: TRBV4-3; CDR3nt: TGCGCCAGCAGCCAAGATCGACAGGGCCCCCACGAGCAGTACTTC; CDR3aa: CASSQDRQGPHEQYF
j_gene: TRBJ2-1; abundance: -; d_gene: TRBD2; v_gene: TRBV15; CDR3nt: TGTGCCACCAGCAGTGCGCGGGGGGACTACAATGAGCAGTTCTTC; CDR3aa: CATSSARGDYNEQFF
j_gene: TRBJ2-5; abundance: -; d_gene: TRBD2; v_gene: TRBV19; CDR3nt: TGTGCCAGTAGTATACCCGGGGGGGGAGTAGAGACCCAGTACTTC; CDR3aa: CASSIPGGGVETQYF
j_gene: TRBJ1-1; abundance: -; d_gene: -; v_gene: TRBV6-1; CDR3nt: TGTGCCAGCAATGAACAGGGAATTGAAGCTTTCTTT; CDR3aa: CASNEQGIEAFF
j_gene: TRBJ1-1; abundance: -; d_gene: -; v_gene: TRBV28; CDR3nt: TGTGCCAGCAGATTACAGGGGAACACTGAAGCTTTCTTT; CDR3aa: CASRLQGNTEAFF
j_gene: TRBJ1-5; abundance: -; d_gene: -; v_gene: TRBV24-1; CDR3nt: TGTGCCACCAGTGAGGACAGACCGTTTAGCAATCAGCCCCAGCATTTT; CDR3aa: CATSEDRPFSNQPQHF
j_gene: TRBJ1-1; abundance: -; d_gene: -; v_gene: TRBV6-5; CDR3nt: TGTGCCAGCAGTTACTCCTACGGGAACACTGAAGCTTTCTTT; CDR3aa: CASSYSYGNTEAFF
j_gene: TRBJ2-1; abundance: -; d_gene: TRBD2; v_gene: TRBV11-3; CDR3nt: TGTGCCAGCAGCGGAGCGGGGGGGCTCAATGAGCAGTTCTTC; CDR3aa: CASSGAGGLNEQFF
j_gene: TRBJ1-2; abundance: -; d_gene: -; v_gene: TRBV28; CDR3nt: TGTGCCAGCAGTTTGAGGACAGCCTATGGCTACACCTTC; CDR3aa: CASSLRTAYGYTF
j_gene: TRBJ2-1; abundance: -; d_gene: TRBD2; v_gene: TRBV19; CDR3nt: TGTGCCAGTACGCCGGTAGCGGGGGGTTACAATGAGCAGTTCTTC; CDR3aa: CASTPVAGGYNEQFF
j_gene: TRBJ2-3; abundance: -; d_gene: -; v_gene: TRBV27; CDR3nt: TGTGCCAGCAAGTGGGGGCAGGCAGATACGCAGTATTTT; CDR3aa: CASKWGQADTQYF
j_gene: TRBJ2-3; abundance: -; d_gene: TRBD1; v_gene: TRBV11-1; CDR3nt: TGTGCCAGCAGCCCGCTCGAGGACAGGGGGCGGGATACGCAGTATTTT; CDR3aa: CASSPLEDRGRDTQYF
j_gene: TRBJ1-3; abundance: -; d_gene: -; v_gene: TRBV29-1; CDR3nt: TGCAGCGCAGCCAGGGATAGCTCTGGAAACACCATATATTTT; CDR3aa: CSAARDSSGNTIYF
j_gene: TRBJ1-4; abundance: -; d_gene: -; v_gene: TRBV9; CDR3nt: TGTGCCAGCAGCCCGTTCGTGCGGGGCGGAAATGAAAAACTGTTTTTT; CDR3aa: CASSPFVRGGNEKLFF
j_gene: TRBJ1-6; abundance: -; d_gene: -; v_gene: TRBV14; CDR3nt: TGTGCCAGCAGCCAAGTGCGCCCCTTTTATAATTCACCCCTCCACTTT; CDR3aa: CASSQVRPFYNSPLHF
j_gene: TRBJ1-1; abundance: -; d_gene: -; v_gene: TRBV5-1; CDR3nt: TGCGCCAGCAGCTGGACAGCGAACACTGAAGCTTTCTTT; CDR3aa: CASSWTANTEAFF
j_gene: TRBJ1-2; abundance: -; d_gene: -; v_gene: TRBV10-2; CDR3nt: TGCGCCAGCAGTGTTGACAGGATCTATGGCTACACCTTC; CDR3aa: CASSVDRIYGYTF
j_gene: TRBJ2-2; abundance: -; d_gene: TRBD2; v_gene: TRBV11-2; CDR3nt: TGTGCCAGCAGCTTAGTTTCTAGCGGGGGGGCTGCCGGGGAGCTGTTTTTT; CDR3aa: CASSLVSSGGAAGELFF
j_gene: TRBJ2-6; abundance: many; d_gene: TRBD1; v_gene: TRBV19; CDR3nt: TGTGCCAGTAGTCGAATAAACCAGGGGGCAGGGGCCAACGTCCTGACTTTC; CDR3aa: CASSRINQGAGANVLTF
j_gene: TRBJ1-1; abundance: -; d_gene: -; v_gene: TRBV7-9; CDR3nt: TGTGCCAGCAGGAGTGACATCGAGAACACTGAAGCTTTCTTT; CDR3aa: CASRSDIENTEAFF
j_gene: TRBJ2-7; abundance: -; d_gene: -; v_gene: TRBV5-6; CDR3nt: TGTGCCAGCAGCTCTACAGGCCGAAGCTCCTACGAGCAGTACTTC; CDR3aa: CASSSTGRSSYEQYF
j_gene: TRBJ1-2; abundance: -; d_gene: -; v_gene: TRBV7-2; CDR3nt: TGTGCCAGCAGCTTAGGGACTAAGGGTGGCTACACCTTC; CDR3aa: CASSLGTKGGYTF
j_gene: TRBJ2-7; abundance: -; d_gene: TRBD2; v_gene: TRBV6-5; CDR3nt: TGTGCCAGCAGTTTCGGGACTAGCGGTTTCGAGCAGTACTTC; CDR3aa: CASSFGTSGFEQYF
j_gene: TRBJ1-5; abundance: -; d_gene: -; v_gene: TRBV6-6; CDR3nt: TGTGCCAGCAGTTACTCGACCCGGGGTACCAATCAGCCCCAGCATTTT; CDR3aa: CASSYSTRGTNQPQHF
j_gene: TRBJ1-2; abundance: -; d_gene: TRBD1; v_gene: TRBV5-4; CDR3nt: TGTGCCAGCAGCATCCCGACAGGGGCAGGCTATGGCTACACCTTC; CDR3aa: CASSIPTGAGYGYTF
j_gene: TRBJ2-7; abundance: -; d_gene: TRBD1; v_gene: TRBV11-2; CDR3nt: TGTGCCAGCAGCTTAGACCCCGTAGGACAGGGGAACGAGCAGTACTTC; CDR3aa: CASSLDPVGQGNEQYF
j_gene: TRBJ2-7; abundance: once; d_gene: TRBD2; v_gene: TRBV7-2; CDR3nt: TGTGCCAGCAGCTTAGCGGGCGGGGGGGAACCATCCTACGAGCAGTACTTC; CDR3aa: CASSLAGGGEPSYEQYF
j_gene: TRBJ2-6; abundance: -; d_gene: -; v_gene: TRBV27; CDR3nt: TGTGCCAGCAGCGGACTCCCTACCGGGTCTGGGGCCAACGTCCTGACTTTC; CDR3aa: CASSGLPTGSGANVLTF
j_gene: TRBJ2-1; abundance: -; d_gene: -; v_gene: TRBV29-1; CDR3nt: TGCAGCGTTGACCCGGGAGCCGGTTGGAATGAGCAGTTCTTC; CDR3aa: CSVDPGAGWNEQFF
j_gene: TRBJ1-1; abundance: -; d_gene: TRBD1; v_gene: TRBV27; CDR3nt: TGTGCCAGCAGTTTATCCCCGACAGGGCGTGAAGCTTTCTTT; CDR3aa: CASSLSPTGREAFF
j_gene: TRBJ1-2; abundance: -; d_gene: -; v_gene: TRBV7-9; CDR3nt: TGTGCCAGCAGTCCCTACAGGGAGGGTGGCTACACCTTC; CDR3aa: CASSPYREGGYTF
j_gene: TRBJ1-3; abundance: -; d_gene: -; v_gene: TRBV29-1; CDR3nt: TGCAGCGTAGCCGGGGGGGGTATCTCTGGAAACACCATATATTTT; CDR3aa: CSVAGGGISGNTIYF
j_gene: TRBJ1-1; abundance: -; d_gene: -; v_gene: TRBV7-9; CDR3nt: TGTGCCAGCAGCTTAGAGCGGGGCATGAACACTGAAGCTTTCTTT; CDR3aa: CASSLERGMNTEAFF
j_gene: TRBJ2-7; abundance: -; d_gene: -; v_gene: TRBV18; CDR3nt: TGTGCCAGCTCACCATTCCTAACAGGCTCCTACGAGCAGTACTTC; CDR3aa: CASSPFLTGSYEQYF
j_gene: TRBJ1-5; abundance: -; d_gene: -; v_gene: TRBV5-8; CDR3nt: TGTGCCAGCAGCTTCCGGGGACTGACACAGCCCCAGCATTTT; CDR3aa: CASSFRGLTQPQHF
j_gene: TRBJ1-2; abundance: -; d_gene: TRBD1; v_gene: TRBV5-4; CDR3nt: TGTGCCAGCAGCTGGGGACAGGGGAACTATGGCTACACCTTC; CDR3aa: CASSWGQGNYGYTF
j_gene: TRBJ1-3; abundance: -; d_gene: -; v_gene: TRBV11-2; CDR3nt: TGTGCCAGCAGCTTACAGGAAACCTCTGGAAACACCATATATTTT; CDR3aa: CASSLQETSGNTIYF
j_gene: TRBJ1-3; abundance: -; d_gene: -; v_gene: TRBV28; CDR3nt: TGTGCAGCGCGGAGGGGGGGTGGTGGAAACACCATATATTTT; CDR3aa: CAARRGGGGNTIYF
j_gene: TRBJ2-5; abundance: -; d_gene: -; v_gene: TRBV2; CDR3nt: TGTGCCAGCAGTCCGGACTACCTCCAAGAGACCCAGTACTTC; CDR3aa: CASSPDYLQETQYF
j_gene: TRBJ1-2; abundance: few; d_gene: TRBD1; v_gene: TRBV9; CDR3nt: TGTGCCAGCAGCGCCCGCCCGACAGGGGTCTATGGCTACACCTTC; CDR3aa: CASSARPTGVYGYTF